One T cell receptor beta chain is described in this entry. As yet, its antigen is unknown. This same CDR3 is encoded by further DNA sequences in the sample. TCRdb's table, derived via immunoSEQ multiplex PCR, lists solely in-frame clones and lacks some. The table has 55,000 to 75,000 clones, about 80% seen once. The germline V gene has CDR1 SGHVS and CDR2 FQNEAQ. Trimming shortened V by 1 base and J by 5 bases, and 5 bases separated the two germline ends. CDR3 length: 12 amino acids. This sample stems from a study of graft-versus-host responses after intestinal transplantation. Study summary: Anti-thymocyte globulin induction was given to all recipients, followed by tacrolimus and steroids for 2 to 3 years. The study's findings and limits: Researchers found peak circulating GvH clone levels linked to early post-transplant HvG declines. The study found high graft-versus-host to host-versus-graft clonal ratios in allografts of patients with graft-donor T cell macrochimerism. GvH clonotypes were identified within recipient marrow, with a subset emerging first in ileum or blood.

The origin of this receptor is a human donor who was the organ donor for an intestinal transplant. The sequenced sample was unstimulated CD4+ T cells sorted from spleen or lymph node cells, obtained before transplant. The rearrangement joins TRBV7-8 to TRBJ1-2; D gene ambiguous. This chain's CDR3 is CASSLDRYGYTF. CDR3 DNA: TGTGCCAGCAGCTTAGATCGTTATGGCTACACCTTC.